This TCR beta chain emerged from a study of cytomegalovirus exposure and HLA in healthy donors. PCR amplification relied on 60 Vbeta primers (plus 13 Jbeta primers). Methods used by the authors: Unique TCR beta chains totaled some 80 million in a later count, with approximately 11 million of them shared. The repertoire was sequenced with immunoSEQ multiplex PCR; TCRdb's copy has only in-frame clones and lacks some. V and J calls and clone size are given by that table; D and trimming were obtained from the DNA. This sample has around 100,000 clones; approximately 7.6% occur once, and the top ten carry about 2.1%. The CDR3 sequence is 9 residues long. The study, taken as a whole, reports: A prior analysis recorded that most TCR beta V segments were productive about 87% or about 30% of the time. Fewer N-insertions (relative to the approximately 700-donor mean) were reportedly seen in an Asian-associated ancestry cluster in a later analysis. It was only CMV serostatus that was available as immune exposure information.

In its sample, this clone was seen a few times. Its antigen remains unidentified. This sequence joins TRBV12-2 and TRBJ1-2. TRBV12-2 is given as a pseudogene. This clonotype was obtained from a man between 50 and 59 years old in good health and CMV-seronegative. Sequencing was performed on PBMCs. The CDR3 DNA reads as TGTGCAAGTCCGGGTGGCTACACCTTC. Translation gives CASPGGYTF.